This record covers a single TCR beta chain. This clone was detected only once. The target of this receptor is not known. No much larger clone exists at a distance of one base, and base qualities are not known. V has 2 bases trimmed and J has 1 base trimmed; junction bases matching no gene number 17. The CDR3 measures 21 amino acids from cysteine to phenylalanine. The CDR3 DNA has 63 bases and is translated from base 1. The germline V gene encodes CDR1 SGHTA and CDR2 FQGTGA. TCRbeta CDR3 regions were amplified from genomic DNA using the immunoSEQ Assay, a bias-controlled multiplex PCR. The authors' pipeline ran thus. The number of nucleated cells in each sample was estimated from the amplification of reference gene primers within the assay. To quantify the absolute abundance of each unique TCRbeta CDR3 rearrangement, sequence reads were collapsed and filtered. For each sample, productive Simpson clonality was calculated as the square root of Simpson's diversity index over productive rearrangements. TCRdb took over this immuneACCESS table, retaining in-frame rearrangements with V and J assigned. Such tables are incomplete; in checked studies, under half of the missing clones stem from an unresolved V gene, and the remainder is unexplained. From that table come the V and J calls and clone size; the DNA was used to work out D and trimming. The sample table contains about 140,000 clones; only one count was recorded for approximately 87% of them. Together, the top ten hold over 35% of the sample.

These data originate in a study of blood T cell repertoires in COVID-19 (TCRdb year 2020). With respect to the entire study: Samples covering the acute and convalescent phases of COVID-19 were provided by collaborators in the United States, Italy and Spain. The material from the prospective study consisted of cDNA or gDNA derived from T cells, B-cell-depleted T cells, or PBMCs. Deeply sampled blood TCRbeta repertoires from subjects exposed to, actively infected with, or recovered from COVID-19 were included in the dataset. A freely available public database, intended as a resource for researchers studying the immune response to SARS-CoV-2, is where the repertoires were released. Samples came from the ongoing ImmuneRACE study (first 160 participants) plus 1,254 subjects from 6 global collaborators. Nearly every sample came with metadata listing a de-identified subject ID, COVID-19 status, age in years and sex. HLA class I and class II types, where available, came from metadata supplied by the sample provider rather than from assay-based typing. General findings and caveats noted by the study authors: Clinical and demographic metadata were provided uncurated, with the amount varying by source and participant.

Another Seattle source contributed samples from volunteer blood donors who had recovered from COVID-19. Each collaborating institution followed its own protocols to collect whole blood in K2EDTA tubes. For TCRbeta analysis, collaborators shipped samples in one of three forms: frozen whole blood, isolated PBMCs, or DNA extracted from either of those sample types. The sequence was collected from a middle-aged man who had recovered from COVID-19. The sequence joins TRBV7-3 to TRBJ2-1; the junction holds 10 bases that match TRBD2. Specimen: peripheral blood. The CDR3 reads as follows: CASSLWGAGTSEPRSYNEQFF. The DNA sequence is TGTGCCAGCAGCTTATGGGGGGCAGGGACTAGCGAACCTCGGTCCTACAATGAGCAGTTCTTC.